This passage covers 5 T cell receptor beta chains from one sample sequenced in a study of shared clonotypes between healthy human individuals. Method: immunoSEQ multiplex PCR; TCRdb's copy keeps in-frame clones and lacks some. The sample has around 940,000 clones, 70% to 85% seen once. The specimen was memory CD4+ T cells sorted from blood. As for subset: CD45RA-negative fraction. These receptors all come from a man in his late teens or twenties in good health.

The chain's CDR3 is CAINGDSRWGLFF. CDR3 coding DNA: TGTGCCATCAACGGAGACAGTCGATGGGGACTGTTTTTT. The chain has TRBV10-3 and TRBJ1-4, with TRBD1 as a possible D gene (5 bases). This CDR3 is built from 13 residues. The germline CDR1 and CDR2 sequences are ENHRY and SYGVKD. Trimming took off 7 bases at V and 13 bases at J, with 19 bases between the two ends.

The chain has TRBV5-4 and TRBJ2-1; 9 nucleotides agree with TRBD2. The J segment lost 3 bases and the V segment lost 4 bases, leaving 8 bases of the junction unmatched. CDR1 SGHNT and CDR2 YYREEE come from the germline V gene (reference sequence). The CDR3 runs to 16 residues. CDR3 DNA: TGTGCCAGCAGCCGTCGGACTAGCGCCGACTACAATGAGCAGTTCTTC. This sequence encodes CASSRRTSADYNEQFF.

The rearrangement joins TRBV2 to TRBJ2-7; 7 bases fit TRBD1. J lost 3 bases, V lost 5 bases, and 4 bases had no gene match. Germline assignment: CDR1 SNHLY and CDR2 FYNNEI. The CDR3 sequence is 13 residues long. CDR3 in amino acids: CASSRDSDYEQYF. The CDR3 DNA sequence: TGTGCCAGCAGTAGGGACAGTGACTACGAGCAGTACTTC.

This chain uses TRBV7-2 with TRBJ2-1; D is possibly TRBD1 or TRBD2 (5 bases each). The CDR3 has 15 residues. Per the germline V gene, CDR1 is SGHTA and CDR2 is FQGNSA. V dropped 6 bases and J dropped 8 bases, with 20 bases sitting between them. The CDR3, as DNA: TGTGCCAGCAGAACGTCCTCCGGGACCATCTATGAGCAGTTCTTC. Protein: CASRTSSGTIYEQFF. Full variable domain (remainder filled in from reference TRBV7-2 and TRBJ2-1): GAGVSQSPSNKVTEKGKDVELRCDPISGHTALYWYRQSLGQGLEFLIYFQGNSAPDKSGLPSDRFSAERTGGSVSTLTIQRTQQEDSAVYLCASRTSSGTIYEQFFGPGTRLTVL.

The V call is TRBV19, the J call TRBJ1-5; D call uncertain. Germline V lookup: CDR1 LNHDA, CDR2 SQIVND (reference sequence). The CDR3 is 16 residues long. V dropped 7 bases and J dropped 1 base, with 17 bases sitting between them. The CDR3 DNA sequence: TGTGCCAGTACCTTGACGCAGGTAAACAGCAATCAGCCCCAGCATTTT. Its protein product is CASTLTQVNSNQPQHF.